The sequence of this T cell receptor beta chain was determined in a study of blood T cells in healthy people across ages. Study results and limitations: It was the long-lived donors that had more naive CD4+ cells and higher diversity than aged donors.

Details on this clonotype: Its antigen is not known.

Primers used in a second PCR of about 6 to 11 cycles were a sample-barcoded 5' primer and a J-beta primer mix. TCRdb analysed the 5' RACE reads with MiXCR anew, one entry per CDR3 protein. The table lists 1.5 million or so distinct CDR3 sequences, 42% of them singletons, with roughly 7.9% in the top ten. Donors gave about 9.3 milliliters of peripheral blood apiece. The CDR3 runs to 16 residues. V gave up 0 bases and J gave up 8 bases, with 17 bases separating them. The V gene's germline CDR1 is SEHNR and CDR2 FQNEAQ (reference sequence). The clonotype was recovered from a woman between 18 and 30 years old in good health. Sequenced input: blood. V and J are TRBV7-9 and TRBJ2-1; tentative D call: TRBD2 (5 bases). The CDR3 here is CASSLALAVGVDEQFF. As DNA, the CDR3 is TGTGCCAGCAGCTTAGCCCTAGCAGTCGGGGTAGATGAGCAGTTCTTC.